A single sample gave rise to the 3 T cell receptor beta chains below, sequenced in a study of blood T cell repertoires in COVID-19. Using immunoSEQ multiplex PCR, the repertoire was profiled, and TCRdb retains in-frame clones only, with some absent. The sample lists roughly 270,000 clones; approximately 86% were seen once. The specimen sequenced was peripheral blood. These receptors were collected from a man aged 18 to 30 with active or convalescent COVID-19.

The J gene is TRBJ1-3, the V gene TRBV7-2; D is undetermined. The V end lost 10 bases, the J end lost 2 bases, and 24 bases lay between the germline ends. Germline CDR1 SGHTA, CDR2 FQGNSA. The CDR3 length is 17 residues. The CDR3 protein is CATQPGLGLVAGNTIYF. The CDR3 DNA reads as TGTGCCACCCAACCGGGTCTGGGTTTGGTGGCTGGAAACACCATATATTTT.

The J gene is TRBJ2-1, the V gene TRBV9; 9 nucleotides match TRBD2. The V gene's germline CDR1 is SGDLS and CDR2 YYNGEE. CDR3 length: 17 amino acids. V lost 3 bases and J lost 5; bases outside the gene matches: 12. The CDR3 sequence is CASSGDRASGIHNEQFF. The CDR3 nucleotides read TGTGCCAGCAGCGGAGACAGGGCTAGCGGGATCCACAATGAGCAGTTCTTC.

This clone was recorded only once. This rearrangement joins TRBV12-3 or TRBV12-4 to TRBJ2-5; tentatively, D is TRBD1 (5 bases). CDR3 length: 12 residues. Trimming took off 7 bases at V and 5 bases at J, with 11 bases between the two ends. The CDR3 DNA reads TGTGCCAGCACATGGGGCAGGGAGACCCAGTACTTC. Protein product: CASTWGRETQYF.